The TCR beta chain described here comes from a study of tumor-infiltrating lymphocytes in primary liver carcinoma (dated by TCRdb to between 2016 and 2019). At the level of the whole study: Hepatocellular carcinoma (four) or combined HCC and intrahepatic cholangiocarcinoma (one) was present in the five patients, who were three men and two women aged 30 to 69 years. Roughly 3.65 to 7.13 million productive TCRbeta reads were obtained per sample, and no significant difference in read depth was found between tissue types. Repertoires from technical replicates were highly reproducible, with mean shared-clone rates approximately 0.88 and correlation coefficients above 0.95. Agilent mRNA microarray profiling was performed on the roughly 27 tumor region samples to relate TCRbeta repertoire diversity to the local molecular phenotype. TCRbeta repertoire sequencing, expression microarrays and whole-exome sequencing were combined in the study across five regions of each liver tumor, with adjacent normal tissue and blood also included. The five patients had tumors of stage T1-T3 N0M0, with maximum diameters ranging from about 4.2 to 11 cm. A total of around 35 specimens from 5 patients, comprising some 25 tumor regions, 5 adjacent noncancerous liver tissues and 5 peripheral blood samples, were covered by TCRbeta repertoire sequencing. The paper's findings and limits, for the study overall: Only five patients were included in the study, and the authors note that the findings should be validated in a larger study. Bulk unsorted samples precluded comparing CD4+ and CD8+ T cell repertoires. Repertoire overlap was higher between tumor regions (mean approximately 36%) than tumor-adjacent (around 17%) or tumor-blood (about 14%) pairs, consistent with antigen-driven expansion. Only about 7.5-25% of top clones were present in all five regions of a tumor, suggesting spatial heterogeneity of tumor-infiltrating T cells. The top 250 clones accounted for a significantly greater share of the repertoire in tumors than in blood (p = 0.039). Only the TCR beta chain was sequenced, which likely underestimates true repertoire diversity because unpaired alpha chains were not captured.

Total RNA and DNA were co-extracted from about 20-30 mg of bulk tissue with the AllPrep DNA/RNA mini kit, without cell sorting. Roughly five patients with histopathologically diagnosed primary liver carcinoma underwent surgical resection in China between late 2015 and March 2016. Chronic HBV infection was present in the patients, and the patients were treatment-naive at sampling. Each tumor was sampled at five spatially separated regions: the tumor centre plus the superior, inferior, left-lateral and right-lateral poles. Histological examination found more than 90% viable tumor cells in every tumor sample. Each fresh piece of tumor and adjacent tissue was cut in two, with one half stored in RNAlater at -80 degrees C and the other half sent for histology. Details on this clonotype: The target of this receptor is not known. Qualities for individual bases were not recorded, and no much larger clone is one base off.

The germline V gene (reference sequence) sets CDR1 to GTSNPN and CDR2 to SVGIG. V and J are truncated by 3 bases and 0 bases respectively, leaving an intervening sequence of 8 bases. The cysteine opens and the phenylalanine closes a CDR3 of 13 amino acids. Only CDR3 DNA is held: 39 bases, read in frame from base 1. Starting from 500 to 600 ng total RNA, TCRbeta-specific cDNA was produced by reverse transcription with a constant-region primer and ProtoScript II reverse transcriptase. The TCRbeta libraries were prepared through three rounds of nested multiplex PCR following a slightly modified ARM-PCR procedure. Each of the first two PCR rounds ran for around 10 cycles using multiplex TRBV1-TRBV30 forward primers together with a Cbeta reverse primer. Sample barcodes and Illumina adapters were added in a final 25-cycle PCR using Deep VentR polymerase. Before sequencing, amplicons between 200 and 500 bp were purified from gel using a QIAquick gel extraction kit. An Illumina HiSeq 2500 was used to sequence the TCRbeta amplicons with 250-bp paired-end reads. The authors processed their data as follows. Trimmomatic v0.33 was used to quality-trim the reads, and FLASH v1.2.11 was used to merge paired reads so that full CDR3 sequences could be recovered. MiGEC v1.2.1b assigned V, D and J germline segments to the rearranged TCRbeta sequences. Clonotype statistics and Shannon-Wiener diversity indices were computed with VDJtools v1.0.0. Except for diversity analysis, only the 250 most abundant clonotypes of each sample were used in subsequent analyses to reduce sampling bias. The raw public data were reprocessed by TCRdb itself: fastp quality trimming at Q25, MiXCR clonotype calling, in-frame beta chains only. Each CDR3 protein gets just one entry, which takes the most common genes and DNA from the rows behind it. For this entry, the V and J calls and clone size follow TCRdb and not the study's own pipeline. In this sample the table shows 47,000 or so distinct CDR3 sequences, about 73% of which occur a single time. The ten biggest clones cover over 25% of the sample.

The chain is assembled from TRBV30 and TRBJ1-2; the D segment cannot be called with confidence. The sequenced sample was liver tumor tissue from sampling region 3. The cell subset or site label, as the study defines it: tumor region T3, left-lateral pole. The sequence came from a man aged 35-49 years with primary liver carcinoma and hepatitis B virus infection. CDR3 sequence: CAWSLESNYGYTF. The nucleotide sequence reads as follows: TGTGCCTGGAGCCTTGAATCTAACTATGGCTACACCTTC.